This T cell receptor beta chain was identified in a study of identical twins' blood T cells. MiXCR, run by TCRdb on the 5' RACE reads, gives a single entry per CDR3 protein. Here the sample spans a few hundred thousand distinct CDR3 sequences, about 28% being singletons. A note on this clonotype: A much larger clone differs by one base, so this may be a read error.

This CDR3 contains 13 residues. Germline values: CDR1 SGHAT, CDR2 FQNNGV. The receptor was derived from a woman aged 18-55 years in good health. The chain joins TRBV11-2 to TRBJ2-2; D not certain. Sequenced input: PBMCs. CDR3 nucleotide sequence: TGTACCAGCAGCCCGAAATTACCCGGGGAGCTGTTTTTT. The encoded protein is CTSSPKLPGELFF.